What follows are 5 T cell receptor beta chains derived from one specimen sequenced in a study of OX40 agonist ivuxolimab in advanced cancers. Library method: the immunoSEQ multiplex PCR assay. TCRdb took this table from immuneACCESS and kept in-frame rearrangements with V and J called. Such tables lack part of the clones; where checked against another copy, unresolved V genes explain under half of the gap, and the rest is unexplained. The sample profile shows 20,000 to 30,000 clones; 88% of them were found once. Roughly a third of the sample is in the top ten clones. The material sequenced was CD4+ or CD8+ T cells sorted from blood, taken in a trial of the OX40 agonist ivuxolimab. These receptors came from an adult with an advanced solid tumor such as melanoma, head and neck, liver or kidney cancer.

The J gene is TRBJ1-2, the V gene TRBV25-1; D ambiguous. The germline gives CDR1 MGHDK, CDR2 SYGVNS. This CDR3 has 14 amino acids. V was trimmed by 4 bases and J by 3 bases, leaving 12 bases between them. CDR3 coding DNA: TGTGCCAGCAGTGCTGGGATAAGGGACTATGGCTACACCTTC. Translated: CASSAGIRDYGYTF.

The rearrangement uses TRBV12-5 and TRBJ2-5, with 7 bases fitting TRBD2. The CDR3 covers 18 residues. The J segment lost 5 bases and the V segment lost 3 bases, leaving 18 bases of the junction unmatched. CDR1 and CDR2 (germline): LGHNT, FRNRAP. CDR3 bases: TGTGCTAGTGGTTTAGGTTATGGGAGGGGCCGTGAGTTTGAGACCCAGTACTTC. It translates to CASGLGYGRGREFETQYF.

The chain is built from TRBV29-1 and TRBJ2-3, with D possibly matching TRBD2 (5 bases). V was cut by 5 bases and J by 2 bases, with 11 bases left in between. Germline CDR1 is SQVTM and CDR2 is ANQGSEA. The CDR3 sequence is 13 residues long. The CDR3 protein is CSVRGRSTDTQYF. The CDR3 DNA reads as TGCAGCGTTCGAGGGAGATCCACAGATACGCAGTATTTT.

The gene calls are TRBV7-8 and TRBJ2-7; TRBD1 is a possible D gene (6 bases). The CDR3 consists of 15 residues. Germline V gene sequence: CDR1 SGHVS, CDR2 FQNEAQ. Trimming shortened V by 5 bases and J by 7 bases, and 21 bases separated the two germline ends. CDR3 amino acids: CASSLTGHGGVEQYF. The CDR3 DNA follows: TGTGCCAGCAGCCTAACGGGACACGGCGGAGTTGAGCAGTACTTC.

The gene calls are TRBV10-3 and TRBJ2-3, with D perhaps matching TRBD2 (7 bases). The ends were cut back, 6 bases at V and 4 bases at J, with 11 bases in the middle. The CDR3 loop spans 13 amino acids. Looked up from germline, CDR1 is ENHRY and CDR2 is SYGVKD. The CDR3 DNA follows: TGTGCCATCAGCGGGGGGCGGGCAGATACGCAGTATTTT. The encoded protein is CAISGGRADTQYF.